These 27 T cell receptor beta chains originate from one sample sequenced in a study of blood T cell repertoires in COVID-19. The protocol was immunoSEQ multiplex PCR, while the TCRdb copy is restricted to in-frame clones and leaves out a portion. The data show 120,000 or so clones, approximately 90% seen once. Sequenced material: peripheral blood. All receptors come from a human donor in a cohort sampled during active COVID-19.

This clone has more than one count but fewer than ten. The gene calls are TRBV28 and TRBJ2-1; 11 bases line up with TRBD1. The CDR3 length is 14 residues. J gave up 3 bases and V 7 bases, and 2 bases lay outside the gene matches. Germline V gene data show CDR1 as MDHEN and CDR2 as SYDVKM. CDR3 sequence (DNA): TGTGCCAGCAAGGGGACAGGGGGCTACAATGAGCAGTTCTTC. It encodes CASKGTGGYNEQFF.

About this clone itself: The junction departs from the called germline gene at one end, perhaps through a read error. CDR3 in DNA: TGCGCCAGCAGCTTGGGGCGAAATGGGGACAGGGCGTATATCTTT. As protein: CASSLGRNGDRAYIF. The chain links TRBV5-1 to TRBJ1-1; 9 bases line up with TRBD1. This CDR3 has 15 residues. Germline CDR1 is SGHRS and CDR2 is YFSETQ.

V usage is TRBV10-3 and J usage is TRBJ1-1; maybe TRBD1 (6 bases). The V end was cut by 8 bases, the J end by 8 bases, with 18 bases between. The CDR3 has 13 amino acids. Germline CDR1 and CDR2: ENHRY and SYGVKD. Here the CDR3 reads CAIFEGDGGEAFF. As DNA, the CDR3 is TGTGCCATCTTTGAGGGGGACGGGGGGGAAGCTTTCTTT.

This clone came up once. The CDR3 is CASSIGLAGQETQYF. For the CDR3, the DNA is TGTGCCAGTAGTATTGGACTAGCGGGACAAGAGACCCAGTACTTC. This rearrangement joins TRBV19 to TRBJ2-5; TRBD2 matches at 12 bases. The CDR3 runs 15 residues. Germline-derived CDR1 and CDR2 are LNHDA and SQIVND (reference sequence). Trimming at V came to 3 bases and at J to 2 bases, leaving 1 base not matched to a gene.

The gene calls are TRBV10-3 and TRBJ2-3; D call uncertain. The CDR3 consists of 15 residues. Germline V gene sequence: CDR1 ENHRY, CDR2 SYGVKD. V lost 7 bases, J lost 4 bases, and 18 bases lay in between. The CDR3 protein is CAITSGGPKPDTQYF. In nucleotides, the CDR3 is TGTGCCATCACCTCCGGTGGGCCGAAGCCAGATACGCAGTATTTT.

The chain combines TRBV2 with TRBJ1-2; D not resolved. V lost 3 bases and J lost 6, with 11 bases in between. The CDR3 is 13 residues long. In germline, CDR1 is SNHLY, CDR2 FYNNEI. CDR3 DNA: TGTGCCAGCAGTGAGGAGGCGGGTAATGGCTACACCTTC. Translating gives CASSEEAGNGYTF.

This clone appeared a single time. The chain combines TRBV4-2 with TRBJ2-1, with D perhaps matching TRBD2 (5 bases). Germline CDR1 reads LGHNA; CDR2 reads YNFKEQ. This CDR3 is 13 amino acids long. The germline V and J ends were trimmed by 4 bases and 7 bases, with 11 bases remaining between them. CDR3 protein: CASSPRDGNEQFF. The CDR3 DNA reads as TGTGCCAGCAGCCCGAGGGATGGGAATGAGCAGTTCTTC.

The V call is TRBV24-1, the J call TRBJ2-3; 14 bases are a match to TRBD2. With 4 bases clipped from V and 5 bases from J, the junction kept 10 bases outside the gene matches. This CDR3 has 18 amino acids. Germline V gene sequence: CDR1 KGHDR, CDR2 SFDVKD. The CDR3 protein is CATSDSGLAGVRGDTQYF. The CDR3 DNA reads TGTGCCACCAGTGACTCGGGACTAGCGGGAGTGAGGGGAGATACGCAGTATTTT.

The DNA for the CDR3 is TGTGCCAGCAGCTCCCCCGAGAGATGGAACTATGGCTACACCTTC. Translation gives CASSSPERWNYGYTF. V gene TRBV5-5 combines with J gene TRBJ1-2; no clear D. From germline, CDR1 is SGHKS and CDR2 YYEKEE (reference sequence). CDR3 length: 15 residues. V was clipped by 3 bases and J by 2 bases, with 14 bases between them.

The chain carries TRBV12-3 or TRBV12-4 and TRBJ1-1; D gene ambiguous. The length of the CDR3 is 12 residues. Trimming stripped 7 bases from V and 5 bases from J, with 11 bases between. This chain's CDR3 is CASTASGTEAFF. The CDR3, as DNA: TGTGCCAGCACCGCGTCGGGGACTGAAGCTTTCTTT.

The chain is built from TRBV6-6 and TRBJ2-5; D not certain. Trimming pared 2 bases from V and 0 bases from J, leaving 10 bases between. The CDR3 has 15 amino acids. Looked up from germline, CDR1 is MNHNY and CDR2 is SVGAGI (reference sequence). The DNA for the CDR3 is TGTGCCAGCAGTTACCTGGAGCCCTACCAAGAGACCCAGTACTTC. Amino acid sequence: CASSYLEPYQETQYF.

This sequence joins TRBV2 and TRBJ2-5, with 13 bases lining up with TRBD2. CDR1 is SNHLY, CDR2 FYNNEI, per germline. There are 16 residues in the CDR3. Unmatched junction bases numbered 6, after V lost 6 bases and J lost 2 bases. In nucleotides, the CDR3 is TGTGCCAGCAGCTGGGGACTAGCGGGACCTCAAGAGACCCAGTACTTC. Translated, it gives CASSWGLAGPQETQYF.

The V call is TRBV10-2, the J call TRBJ2-3; 8 bases align to TRBD2. The CDR3 has 14 amino acids. Germline V gene lookup returns CDR1 WSHSY and CDR2 SAAADI. Trimming removed 6 bases from V and 3 bases from J; junction bases left unmatched: 5. For the CDR3, the DNA is TGCGCCAGCAGCCGGGGGGGCGGGACAGATACGCAGTATTTT. Translation: CASSRGGGTDTQYF.

The J gene is TRBJ2-7, the V gene TRBV5-6; 12 bases are shared with TRBD1. Germline V gene sequence: CDR1 SGHDT, CDR2 YYEEEE. This CDR3 spans 16 amino acids. V was clipped by 0 bases and J by 6 bases; unmatched bases: 7. CDR3 nucleotides: TGTGCCAGCAGCTTGGTGGGACAGGGGGCCATCGGCGAGCAGTACTTC. Translation gives CASSLVGQGAIGEQYF.

With respect to this clone: One end of the junction varies from germline; a read error may be responsible. The chain joins TRBV18 to TRBJ2-2, with 7 bases identical to TRBD2. Germline V gives CDR1 KGHSH, CDR2 LQKENI. The CDR3 loop spans 15 amino acids. CDR3 nucleotides: TGTGCCAGCTCACCACCCAGCGGGAACCCCGGGGAGCTGTTTTTT. Amino acid sequence: CASSPPSGNPGELFF.

The CDR3 region is CASGSWGNEQFF. As DNA, the CDR3 is TGTGCCAGCGGGAGTTGGGGCAATGAGCAGTTCTTC. The chain uses TRBV2 and TRBJ2-1, with D possibly TRBD2 on 5 matching bases. V was cut by 8 bases and J by 6 bases, with 11 bases left in between. The CDR3 consists of 12 residues. The germline V gene has CDR1 SNHLY and CDR2 FYNNEI.

The V and J genes are TRBV6-5 and TRBJ1-5; 9 positions agree with TRBD1. Germline CDR1 is MNHEY and CDR2 is SVGAGI. The ends lost 5 bases at V and 5 bases at J; junction bases unmatched: 7. The CDR3 is 15 residues long. CDR3 sequence reads: CASSLETGGYQPQHF. CDR3 sequence (DNA): TGTGCCAGCAGTCTAGAGACAGGGGGATATCAGCCCCAGCATTTT.

The chain joins TRBV10-3 to TRBJ2-5; D is uncertain. The germline CDR1 and CDR2 sequences are ENHRY and SYGVKD. The CDR3 length is 12 residues. Trimming removed 3 bases from V and 4 bases from J, with 6 bases in between. The CDR3 DNA reads as TGTGCCATCAGTGATCGAGGAGAGACCCAGTACTTC. Amino acids: CAISDRGETQYF.

This chain uses TRBV6-2 or TRBV6-3 with TRBJ2-6, with 8 bases identical to TRBD1. V shed 1 base, J shed 1 base, and the junction held 3 bases outside the gene matches. The CDR3 is 17 amino acids. Germline-derived CDR1 and CDR2 are MNHEY and SVGEGT. CDR3 in amino acids: CASSYLHRGSGANVLTF. The CDR3 DNA sequence: TGTGCCAGCAGTTACTTGCACAGGGGGTCTGGGGCCAACGTCCTGACTTTC.

The chain carries TRBV27 and TRBJ1-2, with 7 bases lining up with TRBD1. CDR3 length: 16 residues. Germline loops: CDR1 MNHEY, CDR2 SMNVEV (reference sequence). J was trimmed by 8 bases and V by 0 bases; bases with no gene match: 12. The CDR3 nucleotides are TGTGCCAGCAGTTTATCGGGGACAGCATATCTGGGGGGCTACACCTTC. It is translated as CASSLSGTAYLGGYTF.

The chain employs TRBV9 and TRBJ1-4; D is possibly TRBD1 (6 bases). V lost 7 bases, J lost 7 bases, and 20 bases lay in between. The germline CDR1 and CDR2 sequences are SGDLS and YYNGEE. CDR3 length equals 15 residues. The CDR3 is CASGPGGLVGEKLFF. The CDR3 bases are TGTGCCAGCGGCCCGGGGGGGCTTGTGGGTGAAAAACTGTTTTTT.

This chain's CDR3 is CASSYRGQNTEAFF. In DNA, the CDR3 is TGTGCCAGCAGTTACCGGGGACAGAACACTGAAGCTTTCTTT. The chain carries TRBV6-5 and TRBJ1-1; possibly TRBD1 for D (6 bases). V lost 2 bases and J lost 1, with 8 bases in between. The CDR3 length is 14 residues. In germline, CDR1 is MNHEY, CDR2 SVGAGI.

The CDR3 is CASSSRDYGDTQYF. The DNA for the CDR3 is TGTGCCAGCAGCTCCAGGGACTACGGGGATACGCAGTATTTT. This rearrangement joins TRBV11-3 to TRBJ2-3; 7 bases fit TRBD2. CDR3 length equals 14 residues. V shed 4 bases and J 6 bases; nucleotides not matched to a gene: 7. Germline values: CDR1 SGHNT, CDR2 YENEEA.

CDR3 nucleotides: TGTGCCAGCAGTTCTACATCCGGGACAGGGGGCTTCGCTGAAGCTTTCTTT. It yields the protein CASSSTSGTGGFAEAFF. This chain uses TRBV6-2 or TRBV6-3 with TRBJ1-1; TRBD1 matches 12 bases. Trimming removed 4 bases from V and 6 bases from J; junction bases left unmatched: 12. From germline, CDR1 is MNHEY and CDR2 SVGEGT. The length of the CDR3 is 17 residues.

The chain carries TRBV4-2 and TRBJ2-1; the match to TRBD2 covers 11 bases. Unmatched junction bases numbered 6, after V lost 3 bases and J lost 2 bases. Germline CDR1 LGHNA, CDR2 YNFKEQ. The CDR3 loop spans 17 amino acids. The CDR3 nucleotides are TGTGCCAGCAGCCAGCGGACTAGCGGGTATACCTACAATGAGCAGTTCTTC. As protein: CASSQRTSGYTYNEQFF.

The chain links TRBV11-2 to TRBJ1-1; the D is unclear. Germline values: CDR1 SGHAT, CDR2 FQNNGV. V dropped 2 bases and J dropped 4 bases, with 11 bases sitting between them. The length of the CDR3 is 14 residues. The CDR3 spells CASSLSPRFTEAFF. The CDR3 DNA reads as TGTGCCAGCAGCTTAAGTCCCAGATTCACTGAAGCTTTCTTT.

This clone was counted between two and nine times. The chain links TRBV15 to TRBJ1-5; 7 nucleotides match TRBD1. The J segment lost 0 bases and the V segment lost 0 bases, leaving 8 bases of the junction unmatched. Germline CDR1 and CDR2: LNHNV and YYDKDF (reference sequence). This CDR3 spans 18 amino acids. CDR3 DNA: TGTGCCACCAGCAGAGATTCGAACACAGGGGATAGCAATCAGCCCCAGCATTTT. Translation gives CATSRDSNTGDSNQPQHF.